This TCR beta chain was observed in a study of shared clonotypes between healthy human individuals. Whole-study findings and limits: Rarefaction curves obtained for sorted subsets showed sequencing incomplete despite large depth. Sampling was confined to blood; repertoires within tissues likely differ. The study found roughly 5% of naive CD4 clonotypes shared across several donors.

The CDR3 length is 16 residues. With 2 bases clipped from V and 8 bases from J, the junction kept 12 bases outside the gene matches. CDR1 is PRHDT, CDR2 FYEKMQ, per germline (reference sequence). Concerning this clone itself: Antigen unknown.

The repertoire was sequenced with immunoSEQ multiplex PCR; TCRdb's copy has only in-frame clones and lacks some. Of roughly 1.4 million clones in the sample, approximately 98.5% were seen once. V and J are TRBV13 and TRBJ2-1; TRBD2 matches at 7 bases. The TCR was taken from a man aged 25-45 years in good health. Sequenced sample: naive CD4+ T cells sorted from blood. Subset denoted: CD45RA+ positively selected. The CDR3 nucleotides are TGTGCCAGCAGCTTACTCCCCGCAGCGGGACTGTATGAGCAGTTCTTC. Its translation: CASSLLPAAGLYEQFF.